The clone carrying this T cell receptor (beta chain) showed up many times. Using a J-beta primer mix together with a sample-barcoded 5' primer, a second PCR was run for about 6 to 11 cycles. Via MiXCR, TCRdb re-called the 5' RACE reads, giving one row per CDR3 protein. The sample has hundreds of thousands of distinct CDR3 sequences, roughly 48% seen once; the top ten hold about 26%. The data belong to a study of blood T cells in healthy people across ages. Isolation recovered at least 7 million PBMCs from every sample. Germline V gene data show CDR1 as MNHNY and CDR2 as SVGAGI (reference sequence). V lost 6 bases and J 6 bases, leaving 12 bases between the germline ends. CDR3 length: 12 amino acids.

The receptor was derived from an elderly man in good health. Specimen: blood. The rearrangement joins TRBV6-6 to TRBJ2-7; TRBD1 is a possible D gene (6 bases). CDR3 residues: CASRAPGVEQYF. In DNA, the CDR3 is TGTGCCAGCAGAGCCCCAGGGGTCGAGCAGTACTTC.